This T cell receptor beta chain was sequenced for a study of OX40 agonist ivuxolimab in advanced cancers. Study-level information: It was ivuxolimab, an agonistic anti-OX40 (CD134) antibody, that patients were treated with.

Turning to this clone: Antigen unknown. Other nucleotide sequences in the sample specify the same CDR3.

Germline CDR1 reads SQVTM; CDR2 reads ANQGSEA. V dropped 5 bases and J dropped 2 bases, with 19 bases sitting between them. The CDR3 runs 16 residues. Measured with immunoSEQ multiplex PCR; TCRdb has only the in-frame clones, and not every one. The table shows some 85,000 clones, with roughly 91% occurring only once. Peripheral blood came from all dose cohorts at three timepoints. Regarding the study as a whole: Expanded peripheral T-cell antigen specificity went undetermined.

The V and J genes are TRBV29-1 and TRBJ1-5, with D possibly TRBD1 on 6 matching bases. This TCR was recovered from an adult with an advanced solid tumor such as melanoma, head and neck, liver or kidney cancer. The sequences come from CD4+ or CD8+ T cells sorted from blood, collected in a trial of the OX40 agonist ivuxolimab. The CDR3 DNA reads as TGCAGCGTTAAAGGCGGGGGGGCGGGTGGCAATCAGCCCCAGCATTTT. Protein sequence: CSVKGGGAGGNQPQHF.